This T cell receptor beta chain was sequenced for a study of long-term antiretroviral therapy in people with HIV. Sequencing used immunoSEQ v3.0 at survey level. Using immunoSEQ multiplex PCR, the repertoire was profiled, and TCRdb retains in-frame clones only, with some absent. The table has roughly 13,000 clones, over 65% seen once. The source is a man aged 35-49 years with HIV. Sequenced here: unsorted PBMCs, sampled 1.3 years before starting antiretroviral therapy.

CDR3 loop: CATSRGTGGTGNTIYF. CDR3 nucleotide sequence: TGTGCCACCAGCAGAGGGACAGGGGGCACTGGAAACACCATATATTTT. V usage is TRBV15 and J usage is TRBJ1-3; 11 bases line up with TRBD1. The trim removed 1 base at V and 2 bases at J, leaving 1 base unmatched. The CDR3 is made up of 16 amino acids. CDR1 is LNHNV, CDR2 YYDKDF, per germline (reference sequence).